The 10 T cell receptor beta chains below were found in one sample sequenced in a study of blood T cells in healthy people across ages (dated by TCRdb to the mid-2010s). Libraries were constructed by 5' RACE. TCRdb records Illumina HiSeq 2500 as the sequencer. A second PCR of about 7 to 12 cycles was run with a J-beta primer mix and a sample-barcoded 5' primer. TCRdb reanalyzed the raw reads on its own, using fastp at Q25 for trimming and MiXCR for clone calling, and kept in-frame beta chains. Rows matching on CDR3 protein sequence are summarized as one entry with the most common DNA and genes. Present in this sample are about 930,000 distinct CDR3 sequences, 25% to 30% of which were seen just once. The top ten constitute 10% to 13% of the sample. These data also featured in a second study, about T cells of mothers and their children.

Sequenced material: blood. The receptors stem from a middle-aged woman in good health.

This clonotype was recorded a few times. V is TRBV7-9 and J is TRBJ2-5, with 7 bases matching TRBD2. After removal of 5 bases from V and 2 bases from J, the junction contained 8 bases not matched to a gene. The CDR3 loop spans 15 amino acids. Germline V gives CDR1 SEHNR, CDR2 FQNEAQ (reference sequence). The CDR3 region has the DNA TGTGCCAGCAGCGCAGCGGGACGATTACAAGAGACCCAGTACTTC. This translates into CASSAAGRLQETQYF.

This chain connects TRBV20-1 to TRBJ1-1; no definite D call. The CDR3 has 11 residues. Germline loops: CDR1 DFQATT, CDR2 SNEGSKA (reference sequence). Deletions cut 5 bases from V and 1 base from J, with 5 bases between. CDR3: CSAQKNTEAFF. The CDR3 bases are TGCAGTGCTCAGAAGAACACTGAAGCTTTCTTT.

This clonotype has more than one count but fewer than ten. The chain has TRBV29-1 and TRBJ2-5; tentative D call: TRBD1 (6 bases). The CDR3 contains 15 residues. Germline V gives CDR1 SQVTM, CDR2 ANQGSEA. V lost 3 bases to trimming and J lost 7 bases, with 21 bases between them. The CDR3 loop is CSVDPTTGPLGTQYF. The CDR3 nucleotides read TGCAGCGTTGACCCCACGACAGGACCTTTAGGGACCCAGTACTTC.

This clonotype has just a few counts. One base away lies a much larger clone, so this may be a sequencing read error. The gene calls are TRBV7-2 and TRBJ2-1; perhaps TRBD2 as D (7 bases). Germline V CDR1 and CDR2: SGHTA, FQGNSA. Trimming removed 1 base at V and 2 bases at J, with 12 bases between. The length of the CDR3 is 16 residues. The CDR3 sequence is CASSLVVGGAYNEQFF. Written as DNA, the CDR3 is TGTGCCAGCAGCTTAGTTGTAGGGGGGGCCTACAATGAGCAGTTCTTC.

This rearrangement joins TRBV9 to TRBJ1-1; perhaps TRBD1 as D (6 bases). The CDR3 has 16 residues. The germline CDR1 and CDR2 sequences are SGDLS and YYNGEE. V shed 3 bases and J shed 8 bases, with 23 bases lying between them. CDR3 amino acids: CASSGHNLDGQGEAFF. The CDR3 coding sequence is TGTGCCAGCAGCGGACATAACTTGGACGGTCAGGGGGAAGCTTTCTTT.

This clonotype has a count of ten or more. The chain recombines TRBV5-1 with TRBJ2-1; no clear D. V was cut by 4 bases and J by 8 bases, with 10 bases left in between. The CDR3 extends over 12 amino acids. Germline V gives CDR1 SGHRS, CDR2 YFSETQ. The CDR3 sequence: CASSAPSDEQFF. CDR3 bases: TGCGCCAGCAGCGCCCCTAGTGATGAGCAGTTCTTC.

This clonotype turned up a few times. V is TRBV19 and J is TRBJ2-7, with D tentatively TRBD1 (6 bases). Germline V gene lookup returns CDR1 LNHDA and CDR2 SQIVND (reference sequence). V was clipped by 2 bases and J by 3 bases, with 11 bases between them. The CDR3 contains 14 residues. The CDR3 DNA sequence: TGTGCCAGTAGTATACAACAGGGTATCTACGAGCAGTACTTC. This translates into CASSIQQGIYEQYF.

For this clonotype: This could be a read error, since a much larger clone is one nucleotide away. The rearrangement links TRBV12-3 or TRBV12-4 to TRBJ2-5; 7 bases agree with TRBD1. The ends lost 6 bases at V and 1 base at J; junction bases unmatched: 8. The CDR3 length is 15 residues. This chain's CDR3 is CASRTTGKTQETQYF. DNA for the CDR3: TGTGCCAGCAGAACGACAGGGAAAACCCAAGAGACCCAGTACTTC.

The chain couples TRBV5-1 to TRBJ2-1; 9 bases match TRBD1. Per the germline V gene, CDR1 is SGHRS and CDR2 is YFSETQ. This CDR3 is built from 17 residues. The V segment lost 4 bases and the J segment 4 bases; nucleotides outside the gene matches: 12. The CDR3: CASSPESRGQGYNEQFF. The CDR3 DNA is TGCGCCAGCAGCCCTGAAAGCCGGGGACAGGGTTACAATGAGCAGTTCTTC. Using reference TRBV5-1 and TRBJ2-1 for the parts outside the CDR3, the full variable domain is KAGVTQTPRYLIKTRGQQVTLSCSPISGHRSVSWYQQTPGQGLQFLFEYFSETQRNKGNFPGRFSGRQFSNSRSEMNVSTLELGDSALYLCASSPESRGQGYNEQFFGPGTRLTVL.

This clonotype appeared a few times. This rearrangement joins TRBV2 to TRBJ2-5, with 9 bases lining up with TRBD1. This CDR3 region has 11 residues. After removal of 4 bases from V and 13 bases from J, the junction contained 4 bases not matched to a gene. Germline assignment: CDR1 SNHLY and CDR2 FYNNEI. DNA of the CDR3: TGTGCCAGCAGTGTCACGGGACAGGGGTACTTC. Its translation is CASSVTGQGYF.